This paragraph reports one T cell receptor (beta chain). Its antigen remains undetermined. No qualities accompany the bases; no much larger clone lies one base away. These data belong to a study of sequential checkpoint blockade in melanoma (dated by TCRdb to the late 2010s). For the wider study: Using 1:1 randomization, the trial assigned patients either to first-line nivolumab followed by ipilimumab (arm A) or to ipilimumab followed by nivolumab (arm B). TCRbeta immunosequencing was performed on DNA from more than 75 pretreatment melanoma tumor samples. In roughly 85% of the matched pre- and post-treatment tumor biopsy pairs, both biopsies came from the same lesion. Maintenance nivolumab came after each of the two trial sequences. Approximately 23 patients had matched tumor biopsies taken before treatment and at week 13, after single-agent nivolumab (arm A) or ipilimumab (arm B).

The immunoSEQ Assay was used to immunosequence TCRbeta CDR3 regions from genomic DNA. Before high-throughput sequencing, genomic DNA was amplified using bias-controlled multiplex PCR. Regarding the original processing steps: To quantify the absolute abundance of each unique TCRbeta CDR3 region, the sequences were collapsed and filtered. Clonality, defined as 1 minus Pielou's evenness, was calculated using productive rearrangements only. Tumor T-cell fraction was calculated by normalizing TCRbeta template counts to the amount of usable DNA, which was estimated from several housekeeping genes. A previously published method was used to identify clones with significantly greater frequencies in on-treatment samples than in baseline samples. TCRdb provides this immuneACCESS table in a form limited to in-frame rearrangements. Some clones are lacking; in checked studies, under half of them reflect an unresolved V gene, and why the rest are absent is not known. That table gives V, J and clone size, and the DNA gave D and trimming. The table for this sample lists 3,000 to 4,000 clones; 18% of them were counted only once. 23% of the sample is taken by the ten largest.

The treatment or condition label corresponds to: randomized to nivolumab then ipilimumab (arm A) or the reverse (arm B). Prior DNA-damaging chemotherapy had not been received by any trial patient. Samples came from patients with melanoma in CheckMate 064, a randomized, open-label phase II trial of sequential checkpoint blockade. Genomic DNA from formalin-fixed paraffin-embedded (FFPE) tissue samples served as the input for tumor TCR sequencing. Including cysteine and phenylalanine, the CDR3 has 13 amino acids. The read is trimmed to its CDR3 DNA, 39 bases read in frame from base 1. Overall results and qualifications from the work: Larger, independent patient cohorts are needed to validate the response-prediction model that combines TCR metrics and mutation burden. Patients with increases in tumor T-cell fraction and clonality by week 13 were approximately 30 times more likely to achieve clinical benefit. Small sample sizes and reduced statistical power limited the analyses of tumor T-cell fraction within each arm. Tumor T-cell fraction and clonality were correlated with PD-L1 staining and CD8+ T-cell counts, but not with mutational load. Among patients in arm A, the nivolumab-first arm, pretreatment tumor TIL clonality was associated with response (P = .04).

Sequenced here: tumor tissue (inferred from file names), sampled from a patient given nivolumab and ipilimumab in sequence. The sequence is built from TRBV12-1 and TRBJ1-2; the table's D call of TRBD1 was not tested on the DNA. TRBV12-1 is a documented pseudogene. The sequence derives from a human donor with melanoma. The CDR3 region has the sequence CASGKTGNSGYTF. The sequence in DNA is TGTGCCAGCGGAAAGACAGGAAACAGTGGCTACACCTTC.